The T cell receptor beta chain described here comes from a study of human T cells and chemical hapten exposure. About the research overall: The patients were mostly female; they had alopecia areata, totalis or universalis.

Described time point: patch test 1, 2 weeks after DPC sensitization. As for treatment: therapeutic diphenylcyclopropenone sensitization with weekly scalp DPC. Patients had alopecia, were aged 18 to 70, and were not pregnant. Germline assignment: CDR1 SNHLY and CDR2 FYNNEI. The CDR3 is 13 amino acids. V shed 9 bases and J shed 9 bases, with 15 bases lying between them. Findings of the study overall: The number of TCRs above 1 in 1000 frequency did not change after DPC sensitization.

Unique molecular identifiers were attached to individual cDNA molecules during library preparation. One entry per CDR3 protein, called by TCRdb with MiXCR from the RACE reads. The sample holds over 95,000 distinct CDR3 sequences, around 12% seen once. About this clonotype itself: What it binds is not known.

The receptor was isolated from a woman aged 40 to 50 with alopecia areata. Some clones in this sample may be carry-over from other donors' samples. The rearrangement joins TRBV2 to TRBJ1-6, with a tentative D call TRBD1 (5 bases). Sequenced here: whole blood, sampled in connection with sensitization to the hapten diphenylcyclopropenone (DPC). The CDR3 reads CASRDREVSPLHF. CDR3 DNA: TGTGCCAGTCGGGACCGGGAAGTTTCACCCCTCCACTTT.